This T cell receptor (beta chain) was found in a study of T cells in localized non-small cell lung cancer. Notes on the study in general: A median of roughly 52 of the top 100 tumor clones appeared in adjacent lung, which was paired and uninvolved. The greatest T cell clonality was found in uninvolved adjacent lung (higher than in tumor).

Assay: immunoSEQ multiplex PCR; the TCRdb copy retains only in-frame clones and omits some. Of thousands of clones listed, roughly a fifth are singletons. A note on this clone: Antigen specificity is unknown.

The CDR3 loop spans 15 amino acids. Germline V CDR1 and CDR2: MDHEN, SYDVKM. Trimming at V came to 5 bases and at J to 1 base, leaving 5 bases not matched to a gene. The rearrangement links TRBV28 to TRBJ2-7; 10 nucleotides align to TRBD2. Sample: lung tumor tissue, taken before any cancer treatment. This TCR was recovered from a male donor aged 60 or over with stage III squamous cell lung carcinoma. CDR3 in DNA: TGTGCCAGCAGTCCGACGGGACTAGCGTCCTACGAGCAGTACTTC. It translates to CASSPTGLASYEQYF. Full variable domain (outside the CDR3, taken from reference TRBV28 and TRBJ2-7): DVKVTQSSRYLVKRTGEKVFLECVQDMDHENMFWYRQDPGLGLRLIYFSYDVKMKEKGDIPEGYSVSREKKERFSLILESASTNQTSMYLCASSPTGLASYEQYFGPGTRLTVT.